The clone carrying this TCR beta chain was detected once. Its antigen is still unknown. TCRdb redid the calling of the 5' RACE reads with MiXCR, one entry per CDR3 protein. The sample carries around 1.7 million distinct CDR3 sequences, about 31% recorded once. Germline lookup yields CDR1 MNHNY and CDR2 SVGAGI (reference sequence). The CDR3 is 13 amino acids. Trimming removed 2 bases from V and 8 bases from J, with 12 bases in between. This entry belongs to a study of identical twins. Study-wide results and limits: Out-of-frame TCR alpha sharing in monozygotic twins exceeded recombination model predictions.

Only healthy Caucasians were included as donors. The sequence derives from a newborn girl in good health. The sample taken for sequencing was cord blood. This chain uses TRBV6-6 with TRBJ1-1; D is undetermined. The CDR3 protein is CASSYPLKGEAFF. CDR3 DNA sequence: TGTGCCAGCAGTTACCCCTTAAAGGGAGAAGCTTTCTTT.